This T cell receptor beta chain appears in the sequencing data of a study of cytomegalovirus exposure and HLA in healthy donors. Findings and limits, study-wide: Only CMV serostatus was available as immune exposure information. Across donors, presence/absence analyses took sequencing depth to be roughly uniform.

As to this clone: Its antigen remains unknown.

Both 60 Vbeta primers and 13 Jbeta primers went into the PCR. Under the authors' procedure: A later analysis tallied 87 million or so unique TCR beta chains, some 10 million of them shared. Some clones are missing from TCRdb's copy, which holds only in-frame ones; the method was immunoSEQ multiplex PCR. V and J calls and clone size come straight from that table; D and trimming were deduced from the DNA. The table lists some 150,000 clones, 79% of them singletons, with about 6.7% in the top ten. Sequencing was carried out using PBMCs. This clonotype was obtained from a middle-aged woman in good health and CMV-seropositive.

The CDR3 nucleotides read TGTGCCAGCATTTCAAGGACTAGCGGGGGGGATACGCAGTATTTT. Translation: CASISRTSGGDTQYF. J is TRBJ2-3 and V is TRBV9; 14 nucleotides align to TRBD2. Germline CDR1 is SGDLS and CDR2 is YYNGEE. CDR3 length: 15 residues. V dropped 6 bases and J dropped 6; count of bases not matched to a gene: 6.